What follows are 23 T cell receptor beta chains derived from one specimen sequenced in a study of OX40 agonist ivuxolimab in advanced cancers. Here immunoSEQ multiplex PCR was the method, and the copy in TCRdb shows in-frame clones only, minus some. This table holds under 80,000 clones, 85% to 95% found once. The input for sequencing was CD4+ or CD8+ T cells sorted from blood, taken in a trial of the OX40 agonist ivuxolimab. Source of these receptors: an adult with an advanced solid tumor such as melanoma, head and neck, liver or kidney cancer.

The chain has TRBV5-1 and TRBJ1-1; D is unclear. This CDR3 contains 12 residues. Germline values: CDR1 SGHRS, CDR2 YFSETQ. V shed 5 bases and J shed 1 base, with 6 bases lying between them. The CDR3 sequence is CASRVGNTEAFF. The CDR3 nucleotides are TGCGCCAGCAGGGTAGGGAACACTGAAGCTTTCTTT.

This chain uses TRBV4-2 with TRBJ2-1, with 7 nucleotides matching TRBD1. Germline V gives CDR1 LGHNA, CDR2 YNFKEQ. The CDR3 runs to 16 residues. J was trimmed by 5 bases and V by 0 bases; bases with no gene match: 7. CDR3 sequence reads: CASSQEKGGLNNEQFF. DNA for the CDR3: TGTGCCAGCAGCCAAGAAAAAGGGGGCCTTAACAATGAGCAGTTCTTC.

CDR3 sequence: CASRHSTQAQNTEAFF. DNA for the CDR3: TGTGCCAGCAGGCATAGCACCCAGGCGCAGAACACTGAAGCTTTCTTT. V gene TRBV14 combines with J gene TRBJ1-1; no reliable D call. Trimming stripped 6 bases from V and 1 base from J, with 18 bases between. The CDR3 has 16 amino acids. From germline, CDR1 is SGHDN and CDR2 FVKESK.

This chain links TRBV10-2 with TRBJ1-1; unclear D gene. Per germline, CDR1 WSHSY and CDR2 SAAADI. V lost 10 bases to trimming and J lost 1 base, with 7 bases between them. This CDR3 is 11 amino acids long. CDR3 protein: CATRENTEAFF. The CDR3 region has the DNA TGCGCCACCCGGGAGAACACTGAAGCTTTCTTT.

The rearrangement joins TRBV6-6 to TRBJ2-2; D is perhaps TRBD2 (5 bases). This CDR3 comprises 11 residues. V lost 8 bases and J lost 6, with 7 bases in between. Per germline, CDR1 MNHNY and CDR2 SVGAGI (reference sequence). The CDR3 DNA is TGTGCCAGCGGGAGTTCCGGGGAGCTGTTTTTT. This codes for CASGSSGELFF.

The chain links TRBV27 to TRBJ1-3; D is ambiguous. V was cut by 6 bases and J by 0 bases, with 6 bases left in between. The CDR3 sequence is 13 residues long. Germline V gives CDR1 MNHEY, CDR2 SMNVEV (reference sequence). For the CDR3, the DNA is TGTGCCAGCAGAGTGAACTCTGGAAACACCATATATTTT. Amino acids: CASRVNSGNTIYF.

The chain carries TRBV28 and TRBJ2-7; tentative D call: TRBD2 (6 bases). This CDR3 comprises 15 residues. Germline CDR1 is MDHEN and CDR2 is SYDVKM. Deletions cut 1 base from V and 1 base from J, with 11 bases between. The CDR3 region has the DNA TGTGCCAGCAGTTTATATCCGGGGAGGTCCTACGAGCAGTACTTC. Encoded protein: CASSLYPGRSYEQYF.

The genes are TRBV19 and TRBJ1-1; D may be TRBD1 (6 bases). V lost 4 bases to trimming and J lost 5 bases, with 14 bases between them. Germline assignment: CDR1 LNHDA and CDR2 SQIVND (reference sequence). CDR3 size: 14 residues. DNA of the CDR3: TGTGCCAGTAGTAGGGGGGCGGGTAAAACTGAAGCTTTCTTT. This gives the protein CASSRGAGKTEAFF.

This clone was observed a single time. The rearrangement links TRBV6-5 to TRBJ1-5, with a tentative D call TRBD1 (6 bases). In germline, CDR1 is MNHEY, CDR2 SVGAGI. The V and J ends lost 4 bases and 0 bases respectively, with 7 bases between them. The length of the CDR3 is 14 residues. The CDR3 sequence is CASSSGHSNQPQHF. CDR3 nucleotides: TGTGCCAGCAGTTCGGGACATAGCAATCAGCCCCAGCATTTT.

The rearrangement uses TRBV6-6 and TRBJ1-4; no reliable D call. Germline values: CDR1 MNHNY, CDR2 SVGAGI (reference sequence). This CDR3 spans 13 amino acids. V was pared by 6 bases and J by 3 bases, with 8 bases between. CDR3 sequence (DNA): TGTGCCAGCAGGGGTATAGCTAATGAAAAACTGTTTTTT. It yields the protein CASRGIANEKLFF.

The chain carries TRBV7-8 and TRBJ1-1; TRBD1 matches 7 bases. J was trimmed by 5 bases and V by 1 base; bases with no gene match: 4. The CDR3 sequence is 14 residues long. CDR1 is SGHVS and CDR2 is FQNEAQ in the germline V gene. As DNA, the CDR3 is TGTGCCAGCAGCTTAGAGACAGGGATGACTGAAGCTTTCTTT. Protein product: CASSLETGMTEAFF.

This sequence joins TRBV19 and TRBJ2-1; 10 nucleotides match TRBD2. Trimming took 4 bases from V and 4 from J; bases not matched to a gene: 1. The CDR3 loop spans 14 amino acids. Germline V gene data show CDR1 as LNHDA and CDR2 as SQIVND (reference sequence). The CDR3 sequence is CASSTSGGYNEQFF. The CDR3 nucleotides are TGTGCCAGTAGTACTAGCGGGGGATACAATGAGCAGTTCTTC. Based on the CDR3 plus reference TRBV19 and TRBJ2-1, the full variable domain is DGGITQSPKYLFRKEGQNVTLSCEQNLNHDAMYWYRQDPGQGLRLIYYSQIVNDFQKGDIAEGYSVSREKKESFPLTVTSAQKNPTAFYLCASSTSGGYNEQFFGPGTRLTVL.

CDR3 in amino acids: CASSSLQGTLTGAFF. The CDR3 DNA is TGTGCCAGCAGTTCCCTACAGGGGACATTGACAGGAGCTTTCTTT. The chain recombines TRBV28 with TRBJ1-1, with TRBD1 matching over 7 bases. This CDR3 spans 15 amino acids. The germline V gene has CDR1 MDHEN and CDR2 SYDVKM. With 4 bases clipped from V and 10 bases from J, the junction kept 15 bases outside the gene matches.

The chain recombines TRBV19 with TRBJ2-2; D call uncertain. The V gene's germline CDR1 is LNHDA and CDR2 SQIVND (reference sequence). The CDR3 spans 11 residues. The V gene lost 7 bases and the J gene lost 3 bases, with 3 bases spanning the gap. The CDR3, as DNA: TGTGCCAGTACCTACACCGGGGAGCTGTTTTTT. This encodes CASTYTGELFF.

The chain carries TRBV4-1 and TRBJ2-1; TRBD2 agrees at 8 bases. CDR3 length equals 16 residues. Germline assignment: CDR1 MGHRA and CDR2 YSYEKL. Trimming removed 0 bases from V and 4 bases from J; junction bases left unmatched: 5. This CDR3 reads CASSQDSSGGYNEQFF. The CDR3 DNA is TGCGCCAGCAGCCAAGATTCCAGCGGGGGTTACAATGAGCAGTTCTTC.

V usage is TRBV30 and J usage is TRBJ2-5; D uncertain. Trimming removed 4 bases from V and 5 bases from J, with 11 bases in between. Germline V gene data show CDR1 as GTSNPN and CDR2 as SVGIG (reference sequence). The CDR3 is 12 residues long. CDR3 sequence reads: CAWTLPRETQYF. In nucleotides, the CDR3 is TGTGCCTGGACCCTACCCCGTGAGACCCAGTACTTC.

J is TRBJ2-1 and V is TRBV29-1, with 8 positions matching TRBD1. Germline V lookup: CDR1 SQVTM, CDR2 ANQGSEA. This CDR3 region has 13 residues. V gave up 5 bases and J gave up 9 bases; unmatched junction bases: 9. The CDR3, as DNA: TGCAGCGTTTCGGACAGGGTTTGGATTGAGCAGTTCTTC. Its protein is CSVSDRVWIEQFF.

The chain has TRBV14 and TRBJ1-2; unclear D gene. CDR1 is SGHDN, CDR2 FVKESK, per germline. The CDR3 loop spans 16 amino acids. The V end lost 1 base, the J end lost 2 bases, and 14 bases lay between the germline ends. CDR3 region: CASSQARRSVNYGYTF. As DNA, the CDR3 is TGTGCCAGCAGCCAAGCCCGCAGGTCTGTGAACTATGGCTACACCTTC.

The rearrangement links TRBV9 to TRBJ2-1, with D possibly being TRBD2 (6 bases). Germline CDR1 and CDR2: SGDLS and YYNGEE. This CDR3 has 11 residues. The V and J ends lost 7 bases and 7 bases respectively, with 9 bases between them. CDR3 nucleotide sequence: TGTGCCAGCCGACGGGAGAATGAGCAGTTCTTC. Translated, it gives CASRRENEQFF.

This chain joins TRBV19 and TRBJ2-2, with TRBD1 matching over 9 bases. The CDR3 length is 13 residues. V gave up 8 bases and J gave up 6 bases; unmatched junction bases: 4. Germline V gives CDR1 LNHDA, CDR2 SQIVND (reference sequence). The CDR3 DNA follows: TGTGCCAGTGGGACAGGGCTACCCGGGGAGCTGTTTTTT. It codes for CASGTGLPGELFF.

The J gene is TRBJ1-1, the V gene TRBV5-1; no firm D call. CDR3 length: 14 amino acids. Germline V CDR1 and CDR2: SGHRS, YFSETQ. Trimming removed 0 bases at V and 1 base at J, with 7 bases between. DNA of the CDR3: TGCGCCAGCAGCTTGGGGCGCTCGAACACTGAAGCTTTCTTT. It yields the protein CASSLGRSNTEAFF.

The rearrangement uses TRBV7-9 and TRBJ2-1, with D hard to call. Per germline, CDR1 SEHNR and CDR2 FQNEAQ (reference sequence). There are 11 residues in the CDR3. V was cut by 1 base and J by 14 bases, with 9 bases left in between. The CDR3 DNA reads TGTGCCAGCAGCTTAGAGCCCTGGGAGTTCTTC. This codes for CASSLEPWEFF.

This clone was found once. The J gene is TRBJ2-3, the V gene TRBV11-2; D perhaps matches TRBD1 (5 bases). Trimming took off 2 bases at V and 2 bases at J, with 23 bases between the two ends. Germline V lookup: CDR1 SGHAT, CDR2 FQNNGV. The CDR3 contains 19 residues. The CDR3 region is CASSLWGRVETKITDTQYF. The CDR3 nucleotides read TGTGCCAGCAGCTTATGGGGCAGGGTGGAGACAAAAATCACAGATACGCAGTATTTT.